The 25 T cell receptor beta chains below were found in one sample sequenced in a study of T-cell reconstitution after alpha-beta-depleted transplantation in children. During its preparation, the TCRbeta library received unique molecular identifiers. TCRdb recomputed calls from the PCR reads with MiXCR, one row per CDR3 protein. The sample shows about 240,000 distinct CDR3 sequences, 20% to 30% of them seen only once. Sequences were derived from PBMCs, sampled before TCRalphabeta/CD19-depleted stem cell transplant. The source of these receptors is a girl aged 2-9 years with Fanconi anemia, due to receive a stem cell transplant.

This clonotype was picked up a small number of times. This chain uses TRBV6-2 or TRBV6-3 with TRBJ2-1; D is perhaps TRBD2 (6 bases). The CDR3 has 16 amino acids. V lost 6 bases, J lost 9 bases, and 24 bases lay in between. Germline CDR1 MNHEY, CDR2 SVGEGT. CDR3 protein: CASSGLKRWYSGEQFF. For the CDR3, the DNA is TGTGCCAGCAGCGGACTAAAGAGGTGGTATAGCGGTGAGCAGTTCTTC.

The sample holds many counts of this clonotype. The chain couples TRBV25-1 to TRBJ2-1, with no clear D. Germline V gives CDR1 MGHDK, CDR2 SYGVNS. V dropped 1 base and J dropped 4 bases, with 8 bases sitting between them. This CDR3 is 14 amino acids long. CDR3 bases: TGTGCCAGCAGTGAATGGATGTCTTACAATGAGCAGTTCTTC. Translation: CASSEWMSYNEQFF.

J is TRBJ1-1 and V is TRBV20-1; weak D call: TRBD1 (5 bases). CDR3 size: 14 residues. Germline-derived CDR1 and CDR2 are DFQATT and SNEGSKA (reference sequence). Trimming removed 3 bases at V and 4 bases at J, with 15 bases between. CDR3 sequence: CSASAHGGATEAFF. In DNA form, the CDR3 reads TGCAGTGCTAGTGCACACGGGGGTGCCACTGAAGCTTTCTTT.

This sequence joins TRBV15 and TRBJ2-2; 7 bases fit TRBD1. CDR1 is LNHNV, CDR2 YYDKDF, per germline (reference sequence). The trim removed 1 base at V and 7 bases at J, leaving 6 bases unmatched. The CDR3 runs 15 residues. The CDR3 region has the DNA TGTGCCACCAGCAGAGCCCCAGGGGGTGTCGGGGAGCTGTTTTTT. It encodes CATSRAPGGVGELFF.

This clonotype was observed at least ten times. CDR3 amino acids: CSARTGSAYEQYF. CDR3 coding DNA: TGCAGTGCTCGGACAGGTTCAGCCTACGAGCAGTACTTC. This rearrangement joins TRBV20-1 to TRBJ2-7, with 7 bases identical to TRBD1. V was clipped by 5 bases and J by 2 bases; unmatched bases: 6. CDR1 and CDR2 from the germline V gene are DFQATT and SNEGSKA (reference sequence). CDR3 length equals 13 residues.

This chain links TRBV29-1 with TRBJ1-1, with D unresolved. The CDR3 is 14 residues long. Germline loops: CDR1 SQVTM, CDR2 ANQGSEA. Trimming removed 4 bases at V and 7 bases at J, with 19 bases between. The DNA for the CDR3 is TGCAGCGTTGCGACGGACGGTGGGAATGGTGAAGCTTTCTTT. Its translation: CSVATDGGNGEAFF. The complete variable domain, with remaining parts taken from reference TRBV29-1 and TRBJ1-1, reads SAVISQKPSRDICQRGTSLTIQCQVDSQVTMMFWYRQQPGQSLTLIATANQGSEATYESGFVIDKFPISRPNLTFSTLTVSNMSPEDSSIYLCSVATDGGNGEAFFGQGTRLTVV.

This clonotype was recorded at least ten times. The CDR3 DNA reads TGCAGCGTCTTAGACAGGGCTAGGAACACCGGGGAGCTGTTTTTT. Its protein product is CSVLDRARNTGELFF. The V gene is TRBV29-1, the J gene TRBJ2-2; 7 nucleotides match TRBD1. This CDR3 is 15 amino acids long. Trimming removed 6 bases from V and 1 base from J; junction bases left unmatched: 8. Germline CDR1 reads SQVTM; CDR2 reads ANQGSEA.

The chain is built from TRBV20-1 and TRBJ1-1; 7 bases fit TRBD1. CDR1 and CDR2 (germline): DFQATT, SNEGSKA (reference sequence). CDR3 length equals 13 residues. Losses at the gene ends were 4 bases for V and 1 base for J; bases not matched to a gene: 3. CDR3 residues: CSATRQGNTEAFF. The CDR3 nucleotides read TGCAGTGCTACCCGACAGGGGAACACTGAAGCTTTCTTT.

In this sample, this clonotype turned up many times. The rearrangement links TRBV29-1 to TRBJ2-7, with D perhaps matching TRBD2 (5 bases). V was clipped by 4 bases and J by 6 bases, with 10 bases between them. Germline V gives CDR1 SQVTM, CDR2 ANQGSEA. The length of the CDR3 is 11 residues. As DNA, the CDR3 is TGCAGCGTTGGTTGGGAGAGCGAGCAGTACTTC. Translating gives CSVGWESEQYF.

This clonotype was counted between two and nine times. This chain joins TRBV28 and TRBJ2-1; 12 bases fit TRBD2. Germline V gene lookup returns CDR1 MDHEN and CDR2 SYDVKM. V gave up 5 bases and J gave up 0 bases; unmatched junction bases: 2. The CDR3 has 16 residues. CDR3 in DNA: TGTGCCAGCAGTGGACTAGCGGGAAGCTCCTACAATGAGCAGTTCTTC. Protein product: CASSGLAGSSYNEQFF. Together with reference TRBV28 and TRBJ2-1, the CDR3 gives the full variable domain: DVKVTQSSRYLVKRTGEKVFLECVQDMDHENMFWYRQDPGLGLRLIYFSYDVKMKEKGDIPEGYSVSREKKERFSLILESASTNQTSMYLCASSGLAGSSYNEQFFGPGTRLTVL.

This clonotype was observed a few times. The chain recombines TRBV2 with TRBJ2-7, with 12 bases fitting TRBD2. J lost 2 bases, V lost 4 bases, and 9 bases had no gene match. Germline V lookup: CDR1 SNHLY, CDR2 FYNNEI. This CDR3 is built from 17 residues. CDR3 DNA: TGTGCCAGCAGTGTTCTAGCGGGAGGGCCGGGAGCCTACGAGCAGTACTTC. This encodes CASSVLAGGPGAYEQYF.

The chain employs TRBV15 and TRBJ2-7, with D possibly being TRBD1 (5 bases). The V and J ends lost 0 bases and 1 base respectively, with 19 bases between them. The CDR3 loop spans 18 amino acids. Germline-derived CDR1 and CDR2 are LNHNV and YYDKDF (reference sequence). The CDR3 loop reads CATSRDTRLGATSYEQYF. In nucleotides, the CDR3 is TGTGCCACCAGCAGAGACACCCGTTTAGGGGCCACTTCCTACGAGCAGTACTTC.

In its sample, this clonotype was seen many times. This chain uses TRBV7-6 with TRBJ1-6, with unresolved D. CDR3 size: 15 residues. The germline CDR1 and CDR2 sequences are SGHVS and FNYEAQ. V was shortened by 6 bases and J by 5 bases, with 14 bases between the two germline ends. The CDR3 region is CASRRIRRDNSPLHF. The CDR3, as DNA: TGTGCCAGCAGGCGAATTAGGAGGGATAATTCACCCCTCCACTTT.

The genes are TRBV7-9 and TRBJ2-5; D is unresolved. CDR1 and CDR2 (germline): SEHNR, FQNEAQ (reference sequence). The V gene lost 3 bases and the J gene lost 5 bases, with 16 bases spanning the gap. This CDR3 region has 15 residues. Here the CDR3 reads CASSLDGRPEETQYF. The CDR3 DNA is TGTGCCAGCAGCTTGGACGGTAGGCCGGAGGAGACCCAGTACTTC.

Only a few counts were recorded for this clonotype. The chain combines TRBV12-3 or TRBV12-4 with TRBJ1-2; D is ambiguous. CDR3 size: 13 residues. Trimming left V 2 bases short and J 3 bases short, with 7 bases between. The DNA for the CDR3 is TGTGCCAGCAGTTTACAAGAACACTATGGCTACACCTTC. It is translated as CASSLQEHYGYTF.

In this sample, this clonotype turned up many times. This chain uses TRBV5-1 with TRBJ1-2; possible D gene TRBD1, 6 bases. This CDR3 comprises 13 residues. Trimming removed 0 bases from V and 6 bases from J, with 9 bases in between. Germline V gene lookup returns CDR1 SGHRS and CDR2 YFSETQ. The CDR3 reads CASSLEGGHGYTF. The CDR3 nucleotides are TGCGCCAGCAGCTTGGAAGGGGGACATGGCTACACCTTC.

V gene TRBV7-3 combines with J gene TRBJ1-2; unclear D gene. Looked up from germline, CDR1 is SGHTA and CDR2 is FQGTGA. Trimming shortened V by 5 bases and J by 0 bases, and 13 bases separated the two germline ends. The CDR3 has 15 residues. For the CDR3, the DNA is TGTGCCAGCAGCCCTACAGCTCATTCTAACTATGGCTACACCTTC. Translation gives CASSPTAHSNYGYTF.

This clonotype was seen only a few times. The chain combines TRBV28 with TRBJ2-1; 9 nucleotides match TRBD1. After removal of 6 bases from V and 5 bases from J, the junction contained 11 bases not matched to a gene. The CDR3 is 16 residues long. Germline V CDR1 and CDR2: MDHEN, SYDVKM. For the CDR3, the DNA is TGTGCCAGCAGCGACAACACCGGGACAGGGAACAATGAGCAGTTCTTC. Its protein is CASSDNTGTGNNEQFF.

The chain has TRBV5-1 and TRBJ2-1, with D tentatively TRBD1 (6 bases). V lost 7 bases and J 0 bases, leaving 11 bases between the germline ends. This CDR3 has 14 residues. Per germline, CDR1 SGHRS and CDR2 YFSETQ. CDR3: CASGGRSSYNEQFF. The CDR3, as DNA: TGCGCCAGCGGGGGCCGAAGCTCCTACAATGAGCAGTTCTTC.

A remark on this clonotype: The junction differs from germline at one of its ends, possibly a read error. This rearrangement joins TRBV7-3 to TRBJ1-1, with 8 bases that match TRBD1. CDR3 length: 15 amino acids. The germline V gene encodes CDR1 SGHTA and CDR2 FQGTGA. CDR3 nucleotide sequence: TGTGCCAGCAGCATAACCGGGACAGGGAACACTGAAGCTTTCTTT. Its protein product is CASSITGTGNTEAFF. The complete variable domain, with remaining parts taken from reference TRBV7-3 and TRBJ1-1, reads GAGVSQTPSNKVTEKGKYVELRCDPISGHTALYWYRQSLGQGPEFLIYFQGTGAADDSGLPNDRFFAVRPEGSVSTLKIQRTERGDSAVYLCASSITGTGNTEAFFGQGTRLTVV.

About this clonotype: A much larger clone lies a single base off, so this may be a read error. The V gene is TRBV29-1, the J gene TRBJ1-2; 8 bases align to TRBD1. Germline V gene lookup returns CDR1 SQVTM and CDR2 ANQGSEA. This CDR3 is 13 amino acids long. The DNA for the CDR3 is TGCAGCGCCTTGACAGGGGCTAACTATAGCTACACCTTC. Translated, it gives CSALTGANYSYTF.

In its sample, this clonotype was seen many times. The rearrangement uses TRBV29-1 and TRBJ2-7; tentatively, D is TRBD1 (6 bases). Trimming took 0 bases from V and 0 from J, leaving 12 bases between them. The CDR3 spans 15 residues. Germline CDR1 SQVTM, CDR2 ANQGSEA. The CDR3 DNA reads TGCAGCGTTGAAGATATGGGGGCCAGCTCCTACGAGCAGTACTTC. Its translation is CSVEDMGASSYEQYF.

The chain recombines TRBV4-1 with TRBJ2-1; 10 bases align to TRBD2. With 1 base clipped from V and 4 bases from J, the junction kept 4 bases outside the gene matches. The CDR3 extends over 16 amino acids. Germline loops: CDR1 MGHRA, CDR2 YSYEKL. This chain's CDR3 is CASSQAGTSAYNEQFF. The DNA of the CDR3 is TGCGCCAGCAGCCAAGCCGGGACTAGCGCGTACAATGAGCAGTTCTTC.

This clonotype was observed a few times. The chain has TRBV28 and TRBJ2-7; possibly TRBD1 or TRBD2 for D (6 bases each). The CDR3 length is 13 residues. V lost 11 bases and J lost 2, with 16 bases in between. The V gene's germline CDR1 is MDHEN and CDR2 SYDVKM. The CDR3 DNA sequence: TGTGCCTCACATTCGGGGGCGACCTACGAGCAGTACTTC. This encodes CASHSGATYEQYF.

This clonotype turned up a few times. The CDR3 reads CASSFLTRPHTQYF. In DNA, the CDR3 is TGTGCCAGCAGCTTCCTAACCCGCCCGCATACGCAGTATTTT. The J gene is TRBJ2-3, the V gene TRBV7-3; D uncertain. Trimming cost V 3 bases and J 7 bases, with 14 bases left between them. The CDR3 extends over 14 amino acids. Germline values: CDR1 SGHTA, CDR2 FQGTGA.